The 5 T cell receptor beta chains listed next were all sequenced from one sample in a study of cytomegalovirus exposure and HLA in healthy donors (dated by TCRdb to about 2017). Library prep was done by the immunoSEQ multiplex PCR assay. The multiplex PCR relied on a mix of 60 forward primers for TCR Vbeta segments and 13 reverse primers for TCR Jbeta segments. TCRdb obtained this table from immuneACCESS and retained in-frame rearrangements with V and J assigned. These tables miss some clones; where compared with another copy, unresolved V genes account for less than half of the shortfall, and the remainder is unexplained. This sample comprises 100,000 to 150,000 clones, over 65% of them detected only once. The ten biggest clones cover roughly 20% of the sample. Input material: PBMCs. These receptors were taken from a man younger than 30 in good health and CMV-seropositive.

The gene calls are TRBV5-6 and TRBJ1-2; unclear D gene. Trimming removed 6 bases at V and 2 bases at J, with 17 bases between. This CDR3 region has 15 residues. Germline V gene sequence: CDR1 SGHDT, CDR2 YYEEEE. The CDR3 coding sequence is TGTGCCAGCACCCTTAGCGGCACCGCAAACTATGGCTACACCTTC. Translating it yields CASTLSGTANYGYTF.

As DNA, the CDR3 is TGTGCCAGTAGTATGAACAGGGGTGAGACCCAGTACTTC. Protein product: CASSMNRGETQYF. The chain uses TRBV19 and TRBJ2-5; 7 nucleotides agree with TRBD1. Germline V CDR1 and CDR2: LNHDA, SQIVND (reference sequence). The CDR3 contains 13 residues. J gave up 5 bases and V 3 bases, and 3 bases lay outside the gene matches.

Written as DNA, the CDR3 is TGTGCCAGCAGGGGGAGAAACACCGGGGAGCTGTTTTTT. Protein: CASRGRNTGELFF. The chain is built from TRBV6-5 and TRBJ2-2; a possible D gene is TRBD2 (5 bases). The germline V and J ends were trimmed by 6 bases and 2 bases, with 7 bases remaining between them. Germline V gene sequence: CDR1 MNHEY, CDR2 SVGAGI. The CDR3 runs to 13 residues.

A single count supports this clone. The genes are TRBV6-6 and TRBJ2-1; 9 positions agree with TRBD1. With V trimmed by 8 bases and J by 4 bases, 9 bases remained unmatched. Germline V gives CDR1 MNHNY, CDR2 SVGAGI (reference sequence). This CDR3 is built from 15 residues. CDR3 in DNA: TGTGCCAGCTCTCCGGTACAGGGGGCTTACAATGAGCAGTTCTTC. It specifies CASSPVQGAYNEQFF.

This rearrangement joins TRBV4-1 to TRBJ2-5; the D gene is possibly TRBD2 (5 bases). The V end lost 4 bases, the J end lost 5 bases, and 11 bases lay between the germline ends. The CDR3 loop spans 13 amino acids. Germline V gene lookup returns CDR1 MGHRA and CDR2 YSYEKL. CDR3 DNA sequence: TGCGCCAGCAGCCGGCTAGCTGTGGAGACCCAGTACTTC. It translates to CASSRLAVETQYF.